The present T cell receptor (beta chain) was sequenced within a study of control samples from healthy donors and cancer patients. There are a few counts of this clone. The data were produced by immunoSEQ multiplex PCR, yet TCRdb's version contains in-frame clones alone and is incomplete. The table has about 51,000 clones, 80% seen once. Sequencing used blood. This TCR was sampled from a man aged 65 to 85 in good health.

DNA for the CDR3: TGTGCCAGCAGCGAGGACAGGGGAGGTTACAATGAGCAGTTCTTC. This gives the protein CASSEDRGGYNEQFF. This chain joins TRBV2 and TRBJ2-1; 9 bases map to TRBD1. This CDR3 comprises 15 residues. Germline lookup yields CDR1 SNHLY and CDR2 FYNNEI. With 6 bases clipped from V and 4 bases from J, the junction kept 7 bases outside the gene matches.